This T cell receptor beta chain emerged from a study of CD8 T cells in ankylosing spondylitis. General study results and limits: A motif in TCR beta, a set of under ten highly homologous variants, appeared characteristic of ankylosing spondylitis blood.

V lost 1 base to trimming and J lost 8 bases; unmatched junction nucleotides: 9. This CDR3 spans 15 amino acids. CDR1 LGHNA and CDR2 YSLEER come from the germline V gene. In the case of this clonotype: Antigen unknown.

In TCRdb, the 5' RACE reads were re-called with MiXCR into one record per CDR3 protein. This table holds 650,000 to 800,000 distinct CDR3 sequences, around a fifth found once. Input material: blood, either unsorted or a sorted T cell fraction (not recorded which). The source of this sequence is a male donor with ankylosing spondylitis. The V call is TRBV4-3, the J call TRBJ1-2; TRBD1 matches at 8 bases. CDR3 nucleotides: TGCGCCAGCAGCCAAGTCTCGACAGGGGCGGCGGGCTACACCTTC. Protein: CASSQVSTGAAGYTF.